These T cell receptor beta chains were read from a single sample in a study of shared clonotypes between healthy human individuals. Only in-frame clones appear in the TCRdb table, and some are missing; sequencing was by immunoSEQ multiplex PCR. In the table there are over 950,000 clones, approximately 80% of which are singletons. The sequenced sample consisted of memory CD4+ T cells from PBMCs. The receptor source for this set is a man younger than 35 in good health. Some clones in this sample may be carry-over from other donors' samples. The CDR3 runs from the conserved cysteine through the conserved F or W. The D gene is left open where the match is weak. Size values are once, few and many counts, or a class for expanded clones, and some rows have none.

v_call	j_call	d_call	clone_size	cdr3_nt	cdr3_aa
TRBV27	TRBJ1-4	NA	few	TGTGCCACCCAACGGGGGGCGAATGAAAAACTGTTTTTT	CATQRGANEKLFF
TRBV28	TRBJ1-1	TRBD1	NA	TGTGCCAGCGGGCTGGACAGGGGGGGGGAAGCTTTCTTT	CASGLDRGGEAFF
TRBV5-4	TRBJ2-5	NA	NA	TGTGCCAGCAGCCCCAACCAACGGTGGGAGACCCAGTACTTC	CASSPNQRWETQYF
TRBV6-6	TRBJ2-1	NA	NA	TGTGCCAGCAGTTCCCACAGGGATTCCTACAATGAGCAGTTCTTC	CASSSHRDSYNEQFF
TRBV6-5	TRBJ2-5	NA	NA	TGTGCCAGCAGTTACTCGAAGGGGACCCAGTACTTC	CASSYSKGTQYF
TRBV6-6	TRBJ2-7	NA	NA	TGTGCCAGCAGTCGACCGGGTTCCTACGAGCAGTACTTC	CASSRPGSYEQYF
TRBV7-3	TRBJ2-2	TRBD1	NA	TGTGCCAGCAGCTTAAACCCGACAGGGCAGGCCGGGGAGCTGTTTTTT	CASSLNPTGQAGELFF
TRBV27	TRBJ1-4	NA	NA	NA	CASSLERDEKLFF
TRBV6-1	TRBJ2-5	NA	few	TGTGCCAGCAGTGAACTCGGCAGGGGGAGGGAGACCCAGTACTTC	CASSELGRGRETQYF
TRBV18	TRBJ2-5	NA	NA	TGTGCCAGCTCACCAGGGGCAGCCCCCCAAGAGACCCAGTACTTC	CASSPGAAPQETQYF
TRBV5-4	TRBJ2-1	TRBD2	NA	TGTGCCAGCAGCTTGCGGACTAGCGGGAACAATGAGCAGTTCTTC	CASSLRTSGNNEQFF
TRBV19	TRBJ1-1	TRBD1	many	TGTGCCAGTAGTATTAACAGGGGGAACACTGAAGCTTTCTTT	CASSINRGNTEAFF
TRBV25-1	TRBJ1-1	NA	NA	TGTGCCAGCAGTGAATTATGGTCGAACACTGAAGCTTTCTTT	CASSELWSNTEAFF
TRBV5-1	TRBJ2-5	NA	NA	TGCGCCAGCAGCTTAAGAGTTGAAGAGACCCAGTACTTC	CASSLRVEETQYF
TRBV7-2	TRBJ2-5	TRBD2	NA	TGTGCCAGCAGTCTAGCGGGAGGTCGGGAGACCCAGTACTTC	CASSLAGGRETQYF
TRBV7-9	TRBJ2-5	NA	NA	TGTGCCAGCAGCTCCCTCATGGGCCAAGAGACCCAGTACTTC	CASSSLMGQETQYF
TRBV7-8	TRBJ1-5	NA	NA	TGTGCCAGCAGCTGGGGACTTCCGGGCAATCAGCCCCAGCATTTT	CASSWGLPGNQPQHF
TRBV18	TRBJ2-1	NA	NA	TGTGCCAGCTCACCACAAACGCAGTACAATGAGCAGTTCTTC	CASSPQTQYNEQFF
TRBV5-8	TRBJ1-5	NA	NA	TGTGCCAGCAGCCCAGACAGGCATCAGCCCCAGCATTTT	CASSPDRHQPQHF
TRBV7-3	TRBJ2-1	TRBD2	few	TGTGCCAGCAGCACTACCGGGACTAGTTTCGATGAGCAGTTCTTC	CASSTTGTSFDEQFF
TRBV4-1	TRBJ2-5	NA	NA	TGCGCCAGCAGCCAGGGTACTCAAGAGACCCAGTACTTC	CASSQGTQETQYF
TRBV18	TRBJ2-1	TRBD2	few	TGTGCCAGCTCACCACTAGCGGGATGGTTCGATGAGCAGTTCTTC	CASSPLAGWFDEQFF
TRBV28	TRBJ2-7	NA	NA	TGTGCCAGCAGTTTATCCATGGCGTCATACTTC	CASSLSMASYF
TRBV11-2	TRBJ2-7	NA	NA	TGTGCCAGCAGCCCCCCCCGGGGGTACTTC	CASSPPRGYF
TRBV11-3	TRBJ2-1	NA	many	TGTGCCAGCAGCTATACAGCCTCGGGTGAGCAGTTCTTC	CASSYTASGEQFF
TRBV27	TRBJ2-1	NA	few	TGTGCCAGCAGTCCCCAGTGGAGCTCCTACAATGAGCAGTTCTTC	CASSPQWSSYNEQFF
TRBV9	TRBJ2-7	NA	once	TGTGCCACCTCAAGGGACGGTAGCTCCTACGAGCAGTACTTC	CATSRDGSSYEQYF
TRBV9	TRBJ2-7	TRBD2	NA	TGTGCCAGCAGCGCCCTAGCGGGAGGTGCCTACGAGCAGTACTTC	CASSALAGGAYEQYF